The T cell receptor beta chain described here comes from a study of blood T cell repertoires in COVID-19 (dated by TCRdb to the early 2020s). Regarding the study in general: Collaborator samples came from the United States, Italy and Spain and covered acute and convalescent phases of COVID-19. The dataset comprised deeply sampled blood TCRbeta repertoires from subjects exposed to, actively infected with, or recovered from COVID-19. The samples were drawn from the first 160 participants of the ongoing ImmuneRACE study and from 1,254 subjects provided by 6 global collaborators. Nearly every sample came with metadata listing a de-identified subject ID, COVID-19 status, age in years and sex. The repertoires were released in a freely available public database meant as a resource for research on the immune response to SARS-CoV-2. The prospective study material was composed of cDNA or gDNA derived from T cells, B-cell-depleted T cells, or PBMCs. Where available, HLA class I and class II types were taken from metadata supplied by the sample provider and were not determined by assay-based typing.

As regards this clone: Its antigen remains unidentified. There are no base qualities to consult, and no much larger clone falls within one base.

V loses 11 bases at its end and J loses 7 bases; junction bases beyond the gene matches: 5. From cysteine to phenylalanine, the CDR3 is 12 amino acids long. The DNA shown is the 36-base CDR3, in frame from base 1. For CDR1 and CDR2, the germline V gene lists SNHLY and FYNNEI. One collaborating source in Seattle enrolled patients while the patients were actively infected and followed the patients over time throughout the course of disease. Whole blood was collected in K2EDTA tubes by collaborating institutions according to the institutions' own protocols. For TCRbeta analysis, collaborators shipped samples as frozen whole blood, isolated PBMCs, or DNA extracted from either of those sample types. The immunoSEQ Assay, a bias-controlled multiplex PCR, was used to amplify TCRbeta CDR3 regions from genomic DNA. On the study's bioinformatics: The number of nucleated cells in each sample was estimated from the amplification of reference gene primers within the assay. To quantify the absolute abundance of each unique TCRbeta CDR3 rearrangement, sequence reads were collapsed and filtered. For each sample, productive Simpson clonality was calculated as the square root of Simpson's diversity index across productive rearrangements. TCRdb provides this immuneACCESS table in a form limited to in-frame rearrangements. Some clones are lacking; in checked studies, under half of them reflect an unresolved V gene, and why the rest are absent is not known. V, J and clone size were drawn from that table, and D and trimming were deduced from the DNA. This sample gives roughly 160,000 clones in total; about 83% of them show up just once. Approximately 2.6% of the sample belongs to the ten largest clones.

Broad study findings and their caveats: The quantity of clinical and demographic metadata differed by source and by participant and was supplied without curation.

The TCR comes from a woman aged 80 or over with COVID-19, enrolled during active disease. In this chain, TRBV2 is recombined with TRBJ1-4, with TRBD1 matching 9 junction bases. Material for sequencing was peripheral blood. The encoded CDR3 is CAGSGQGEKLFF. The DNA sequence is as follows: TGTGCCGGGTCGGGACAGGGTGAAAAACTGTTTTTT.